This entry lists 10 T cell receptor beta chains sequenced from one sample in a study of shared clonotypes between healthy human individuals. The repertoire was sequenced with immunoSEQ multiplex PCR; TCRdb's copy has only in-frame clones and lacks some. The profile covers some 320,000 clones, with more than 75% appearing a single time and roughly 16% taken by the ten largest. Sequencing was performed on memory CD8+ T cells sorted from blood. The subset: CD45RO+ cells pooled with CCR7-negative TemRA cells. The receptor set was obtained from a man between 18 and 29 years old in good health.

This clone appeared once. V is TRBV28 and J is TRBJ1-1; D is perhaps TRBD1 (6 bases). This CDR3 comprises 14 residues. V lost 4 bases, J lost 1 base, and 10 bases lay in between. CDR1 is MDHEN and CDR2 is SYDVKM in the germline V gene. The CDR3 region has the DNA TGTGCCAGCAGTTGGGGGCAAGGGAACACTGAAGCTTTCTTT. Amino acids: CASSWGQGNTEAFF. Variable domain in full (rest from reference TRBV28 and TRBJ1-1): DVKVTQSSRYLVKRTGEKVFLECVQDMDHENMFWYRQDPGLGLRLIYFSYDVKMKEKGDIPEGYSVSREKKERFSLILESASTNQTSMYLCASSWGQGNTEAFFGQGTRLTVV.

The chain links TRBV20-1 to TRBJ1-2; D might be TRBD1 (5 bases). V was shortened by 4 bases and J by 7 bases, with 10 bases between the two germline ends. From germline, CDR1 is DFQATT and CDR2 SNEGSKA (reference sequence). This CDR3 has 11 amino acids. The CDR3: CSAKNGGGYTF. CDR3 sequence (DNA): TGCAGTGCTAAGAACGGGGGTGGCTACACCTTC.

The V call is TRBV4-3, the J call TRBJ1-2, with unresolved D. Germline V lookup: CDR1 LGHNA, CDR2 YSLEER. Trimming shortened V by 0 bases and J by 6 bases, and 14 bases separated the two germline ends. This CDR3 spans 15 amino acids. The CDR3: CASSQDWVTGNGYTF. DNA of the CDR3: TGCGCCAGCAGCCAAGATTGGGTGACGGGCAATGGCTACACCTTC.

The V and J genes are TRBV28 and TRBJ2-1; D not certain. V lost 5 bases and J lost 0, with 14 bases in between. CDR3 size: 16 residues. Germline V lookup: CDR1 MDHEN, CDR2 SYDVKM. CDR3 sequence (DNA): TGTGCCAGCAGTCTCTTCTGGGCCAGCTCCTACAATGAGCAGTTCTTC. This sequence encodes CASSLFWASSYNEQFF.

The CDR3 nucleotides are TGTGCCAGCAGCAGGAAGGTGAGCGGCCAAGAGACCCAGTACTTC. It is translated as CASSRKVSGQETQYF. This chain links TRBV5-4 with TRBJ2-5, with D maybe TRBD2 (5 bases). Trimming removed 4 bases from V and 1 base from J, with 14 bases in between. This CDR3 region has 15 residues. Germline V CDR1 and CDR2: SGHNT, YYREEE (reference sequence).

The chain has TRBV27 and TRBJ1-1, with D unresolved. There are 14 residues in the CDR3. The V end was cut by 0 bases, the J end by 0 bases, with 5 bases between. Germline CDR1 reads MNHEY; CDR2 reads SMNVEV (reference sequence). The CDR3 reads CASSLSRMNTEAFF. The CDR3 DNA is TGTGCCAGCAGTTTATCCCGCATGAACACTGAAGCTTTCTTT.

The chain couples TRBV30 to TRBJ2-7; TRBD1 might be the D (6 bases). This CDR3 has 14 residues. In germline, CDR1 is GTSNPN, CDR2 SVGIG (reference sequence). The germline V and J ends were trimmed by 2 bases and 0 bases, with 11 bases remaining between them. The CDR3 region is CAWSLDSSSYEQYF. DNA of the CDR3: TGTGCCTGGAGTCTGGACAGTAGCTCCTACGAGCAGTACTTC.

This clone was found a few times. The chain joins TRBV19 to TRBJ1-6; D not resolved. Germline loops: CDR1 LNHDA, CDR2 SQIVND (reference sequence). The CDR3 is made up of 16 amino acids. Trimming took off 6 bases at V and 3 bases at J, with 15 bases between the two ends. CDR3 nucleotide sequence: TGTGCCAGTAGAGACCAGGAATTTGGCTATAATTCACCCCTCCACTTT. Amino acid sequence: CASRDQEFGYNSPLHF.

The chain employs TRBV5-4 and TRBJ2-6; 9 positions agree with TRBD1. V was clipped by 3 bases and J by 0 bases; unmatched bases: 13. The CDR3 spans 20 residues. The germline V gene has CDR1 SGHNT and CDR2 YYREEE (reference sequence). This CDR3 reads CASSSGQGIRLRSGANVLTF. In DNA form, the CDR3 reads TGTGCCAGCAGCTCGGGACAGGGAATAAGGCTGCGCTCTGGGGCCAACGTCCTGACTTTC.

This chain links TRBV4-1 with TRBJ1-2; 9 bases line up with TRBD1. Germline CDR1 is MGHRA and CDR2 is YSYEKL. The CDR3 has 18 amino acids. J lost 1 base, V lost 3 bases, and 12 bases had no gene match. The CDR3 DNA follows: TGCGCCAGCAGCCATGATCCCGGGACAGGGTCTTTTAACTATGGCTACACCTTC. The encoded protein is CASSHDPGTGSFNYGYTF.